These T cell receptor beta chains were read from a single sample in a study of cytomegalovirus exposure and HLA in healthy donors. The table came from immunoSEQ multiplex PCR; TCRdb's copy has only in-frame clones and leaves some out. The table has approximately 200,000 clones, 90% to 95% seen once. The sequenced sample consisted of PBMCs. The receptors originated from a woman aged 18-29 years in good health and CMV-seronegative. Both conserved end residues are part of each CDR3. A D gene is named only where the DNA matches it firmly. The size of a clone is reported for some rows only, either as once, few or many, or as a class for expanded clones.

D	V	J	size	length	CDR3	DNA
TRBD1	TRBV6-5	TRBJ1-1	-	14	CASSYRTGGVEAFF	TGTGCCAGCAGTTACAGGACAGGGGGGGTTGAAGCTTTCTTT
-	TRBV10-3	TRBJ2-7	few	12	CAISGTNRNKYF	TGTGCCATCAGTGGGACTAACAGGAACAAGTACTTC
-	TRBV19	TRBJ2-1	-	14	CASSMGLDYNEQFF	TGTGCCAGTAGTATGGGACTCGACTACAATGAGCAGTTCTTC
TRBD2	TRBV30	TRBJ2-3	-	15	CAWSKTSGHTDTQYF	TGTGCCTGGAGCAAGACTAGCGGCCACACAGATACGCAGTATTTT
-	TRBV5-1	TRBJ1-5	-	14	CASSLYQGSQPQHF	TGCGCCAGCAGCTTGTATCAGGGGAGTCAGCCCCAGCATTTT
-	TRBV7-2	TRBJ2-1	-	14	CASSLGSSYNEQFF	TGTGCCAGCAGCTTAGGGAGCTCCTACAATGAGCAGTTCTTC
TRBD2	TRBV6-4	TRBJ2-1	few	15	CASSMTSGSRSEQFF	TGTGCCAGCAGTATGACTAGCGGGAGTAGGAGTGAGCAGTTCTTC
-	TRBV19	TRBJ1-5	few	13	CASSIGGDQPQHF	TGTGCCAGTAGTATAGGGGGAGATCAGCCCCAGCATTTT
TRBD2	TRBV9	TRBJ2-7	-	14	CASSVGAGGDEQYF	TGTGCCAGCAGCGTAGGGGCGGGAGGCGACGAGCAGTACTTC
-	TRBV30	TRBJ1-2	few	14	CAWSPPPEGVGYTF	TGTGCCTGGAGTCCTCCCCCGGAAGGAGTTGGCTACACCTTC
TRBD1	TRBV27	TRBJ2-2	-	15	CASKIPRGRPGELFF	TGTGCCAGCAAGATCCCAAGGGGGCGTCCCGGGGAGCTGTTTTTT
-	TRBV5-1	TRBJ1-1	few	11	CASSRGTEAFF	TGCGCCAGCAGCCGCGGGACTGAAGCTTTCTTT
-	TRBV18	TRBJ2-5	-	16	CASTSRGGGKQETQYF	TGTGCCAGCACTTCGCGGGGAGGGGGGAAGCAAGAGACCCAGTACTTC
-	TRBV11-2	TRBJ2-2	-	16	CASSLRGAGNAGELFF	TGTGCCAGCAGCTTACGTGGGGCTGGGAACGCCGGGGAGCTGTTTTTT
-	TRBV10-2	TRBJ1-3	-	16	CASIESPGEPGNTIYF	TGCGCCAGCATAGAGAGCCCCGGGGAACCCGGAAACACCATATATTTT
-	TRBV4-1	TRBJ2-7	-	12	CASSQDSYEQYF	TGCGCCAGCAGCCAAGATAGCTACGAGCAGTACTTC
-	TRBV7-9	TRBJ2-7	-	14	CASSSGLRYYEQYF	TGTGCCAGCAGCTCAGGACTACGTTACTACGAGCAGTACTTC
-	TRBV4-1	TRBJ1-1	-	14	CASSQVGGRTEAFF	TGCGCCAGCAGCCAAGTGGGAGGGCGGACTGAAGCTTTCTTT
TRBD1	TRBV7-3	TRBJ2-1	-	18	CASSFTKGRGTGDCEQFF	TGTGCCAGCAGCTTCACGAAAGGGCGGGGGACAGGGGATTGTGAGCAGTTCTTC
-	TRBV6-1	TRBJ2-3	-	11	CASTGGGTQYF	TGTGCCAGCACGGGGGGCGGTACGCAGTATTTT